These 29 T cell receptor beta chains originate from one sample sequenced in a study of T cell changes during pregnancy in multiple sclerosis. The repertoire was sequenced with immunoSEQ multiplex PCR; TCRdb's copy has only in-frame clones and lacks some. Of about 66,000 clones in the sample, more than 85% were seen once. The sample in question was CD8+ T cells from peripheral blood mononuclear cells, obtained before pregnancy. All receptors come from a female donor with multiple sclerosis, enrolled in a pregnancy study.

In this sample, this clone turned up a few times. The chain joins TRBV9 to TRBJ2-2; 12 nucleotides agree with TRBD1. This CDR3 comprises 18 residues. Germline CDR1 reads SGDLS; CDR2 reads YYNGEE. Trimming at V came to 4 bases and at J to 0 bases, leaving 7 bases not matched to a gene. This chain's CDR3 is CASSLGTGGPANTGELFF. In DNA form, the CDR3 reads TGTGCCAGCAGCCTCGGGACAGGGGGCCCCGCGAACACCGGGGAGCTGTTTTTT.

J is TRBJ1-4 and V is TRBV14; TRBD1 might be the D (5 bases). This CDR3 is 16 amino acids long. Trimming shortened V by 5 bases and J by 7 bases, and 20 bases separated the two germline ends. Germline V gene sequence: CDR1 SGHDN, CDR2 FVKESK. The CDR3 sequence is CASSSSYNTGGEKLFF. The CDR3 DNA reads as TGTGCCAGCAGCTCAAGCTACAATACGGGGGGTGAAAAACTGTTTTTT. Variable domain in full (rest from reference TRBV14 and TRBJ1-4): EAGVTQFPSHSVIEKGQTVTLRCDPISGHDNLYWYRRVMGKEIKFLLHFVKESKQDESGMPNNRFLAERTGGTYSTLKVQPAELEDSGVYFCASSSSYNTGGEKLFFGSGTQLSVL.

DNA for the CDR3: TGTGCCAGCAGGGGGACAGGGTGGACTGAAGCTTTCTTT. This gives the protein CASRGTGWTEAFF. The genes are TRBV4-2 and TRBJ1-1, with TRBD1 matching 9 bases. V dropped 6 bases and J dropped 5; count of bases not matched to a gene: 4. CDR1 is LGHNA, CDR2 YNFKEQ, per germline. The CDR3 has 13 amino acids.

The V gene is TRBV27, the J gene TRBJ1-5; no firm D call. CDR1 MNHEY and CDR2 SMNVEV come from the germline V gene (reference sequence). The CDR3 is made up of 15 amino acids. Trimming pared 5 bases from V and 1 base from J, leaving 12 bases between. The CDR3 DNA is TGTGCCAGCAGTCCAGTAATCAGGAGCAATCAGCCCCAGCATTTT. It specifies CASSPVIRSNQPQHF.

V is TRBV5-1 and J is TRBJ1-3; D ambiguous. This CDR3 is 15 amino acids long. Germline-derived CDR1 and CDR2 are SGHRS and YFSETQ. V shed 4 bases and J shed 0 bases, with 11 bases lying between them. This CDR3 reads CASSGGGSSGNTIYF. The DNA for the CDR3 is TGCGCCAGCAGCGGTGGAGGGAGCTCTGGAAACACCATATATTTT.

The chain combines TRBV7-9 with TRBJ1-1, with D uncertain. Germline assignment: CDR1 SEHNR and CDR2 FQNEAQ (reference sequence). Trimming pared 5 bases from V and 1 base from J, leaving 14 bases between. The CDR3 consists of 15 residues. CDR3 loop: CASSLDTSRNTEAFF. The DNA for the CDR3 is TGTGCCAGCAGCCTTGACACCTCTCGGAACACTGAAGCTTTCTTT.

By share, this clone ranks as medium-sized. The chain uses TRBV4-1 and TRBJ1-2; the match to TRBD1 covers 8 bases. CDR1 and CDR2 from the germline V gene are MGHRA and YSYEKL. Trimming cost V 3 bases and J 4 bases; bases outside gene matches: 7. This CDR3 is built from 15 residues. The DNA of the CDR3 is TGCGCCAGCAGCCACGTCCCAGGGGGCGGCTATGGCTACACCTTC. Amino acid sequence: CASSHVPGGGYGYTF.

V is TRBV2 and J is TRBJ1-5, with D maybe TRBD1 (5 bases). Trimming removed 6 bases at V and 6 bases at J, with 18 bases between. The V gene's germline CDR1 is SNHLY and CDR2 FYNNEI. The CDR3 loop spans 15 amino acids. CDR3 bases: TGTGCCAGCAGATCTTCCGGGGGGGTTGGTCAGCCCCAGCATTTT. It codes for CASRSSGGVGQPQHF. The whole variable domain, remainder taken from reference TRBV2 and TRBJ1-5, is EPEVTQTPSHQVTQMGQEVILRCVPISNHLYFYWYRQILGQKVEFLVSFYNNEISEKSEIFDDQFSVERPDGSNFTLKIRSTKLEDSAMYFCASRSSGGVGQPQHFGDGTRLSIL.

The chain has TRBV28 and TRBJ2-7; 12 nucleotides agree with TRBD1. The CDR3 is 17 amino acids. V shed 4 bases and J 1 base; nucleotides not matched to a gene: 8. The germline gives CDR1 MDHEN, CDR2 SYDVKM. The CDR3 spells CASSSGQGAFDSYEQYF. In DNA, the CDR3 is TGTGCCAGCAGTTCGGGACAGGGGGCATTCGATTCCTACGAGCAGTACTTC.

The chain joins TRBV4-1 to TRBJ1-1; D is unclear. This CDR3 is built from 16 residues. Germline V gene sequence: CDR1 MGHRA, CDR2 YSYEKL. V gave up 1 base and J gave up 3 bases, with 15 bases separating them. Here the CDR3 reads CASSQGPGFRDTEAFF. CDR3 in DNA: TGCGCCAGCAGCCAAGGTCCGGGGTTTAGGGACACTGAAGCTTTCTTT.

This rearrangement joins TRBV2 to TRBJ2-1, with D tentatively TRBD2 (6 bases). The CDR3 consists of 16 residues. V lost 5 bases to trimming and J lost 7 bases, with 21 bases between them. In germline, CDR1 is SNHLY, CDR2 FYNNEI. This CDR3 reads CASSPKWGEDRNEQFF. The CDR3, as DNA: TGTGCCAGCAGTCCAAAATGGGGGGAGGATCGGAATGAGCAGTTCTTC.

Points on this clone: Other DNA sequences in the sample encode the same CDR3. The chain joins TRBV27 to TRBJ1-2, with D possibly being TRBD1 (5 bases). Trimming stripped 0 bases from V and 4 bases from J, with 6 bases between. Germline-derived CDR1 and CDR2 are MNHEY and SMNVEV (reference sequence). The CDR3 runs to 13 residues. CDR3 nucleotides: TGTGCCAGCAGTTTATCGGGGGGCTATGGCTACACCTTC. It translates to CASSLSGGYGYTF.

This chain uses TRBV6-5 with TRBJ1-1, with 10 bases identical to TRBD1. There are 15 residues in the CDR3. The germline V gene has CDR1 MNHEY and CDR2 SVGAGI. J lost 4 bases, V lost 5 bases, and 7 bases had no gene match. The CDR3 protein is CASSVDRGASTEAFF. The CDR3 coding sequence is TGTGCCAGCAGTGTGGACAGGGGGGCGAGCACTGAAGCTTTCTTT.

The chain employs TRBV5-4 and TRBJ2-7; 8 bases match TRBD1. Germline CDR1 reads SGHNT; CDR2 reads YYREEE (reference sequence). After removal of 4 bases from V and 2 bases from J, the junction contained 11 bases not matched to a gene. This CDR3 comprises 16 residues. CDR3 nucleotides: TGTGCCAGCAGCCCTGACCGGGACAGGAGTCCCTACGAGCAGTACTTC. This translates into CASSPDRDRSPYEQYF.

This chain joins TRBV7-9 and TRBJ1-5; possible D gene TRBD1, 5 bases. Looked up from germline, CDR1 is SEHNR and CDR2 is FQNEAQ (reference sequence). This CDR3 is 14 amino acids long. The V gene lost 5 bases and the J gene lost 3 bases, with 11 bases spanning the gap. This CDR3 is CASSPDSFNQPQHF. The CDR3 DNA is TGTGCCAGCAGCCCTGACAGCTTCAATCAGCCCCAGCATTTT.

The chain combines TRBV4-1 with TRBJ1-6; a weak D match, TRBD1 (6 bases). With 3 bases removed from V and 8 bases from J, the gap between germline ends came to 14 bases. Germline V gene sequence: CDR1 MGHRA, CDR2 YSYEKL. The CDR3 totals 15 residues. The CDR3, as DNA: TGCGCCAGCAGCCAGGAGGGGGGGCGGGATTCACCCCTCCACTTT. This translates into CASSQEGGRDSPLHF.

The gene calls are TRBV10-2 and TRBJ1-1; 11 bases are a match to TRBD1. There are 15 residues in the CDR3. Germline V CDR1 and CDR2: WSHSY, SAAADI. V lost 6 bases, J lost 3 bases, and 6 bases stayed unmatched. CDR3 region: CASRTGTGGDTEAFF. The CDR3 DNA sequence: TGCGCCAGCAGAACCGGGACAGGGGGGGACACTGAAGCTTTCTTT.

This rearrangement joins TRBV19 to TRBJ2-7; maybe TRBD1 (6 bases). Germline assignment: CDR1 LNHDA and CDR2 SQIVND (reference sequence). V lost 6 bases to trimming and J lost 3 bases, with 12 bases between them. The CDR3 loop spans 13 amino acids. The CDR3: CASSPGHLYEQYF. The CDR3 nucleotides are TGTGCCAGTAGCCCGGGACACCTCTACGAGCAGTACTTC.

The DNA of the CDR3 is TGTGCCAGCAGCCGACAGGGAAGTAATGAAAAACTGTTTTTT. This translates into CASSRQGSNEKLFF. V usage is TRBV9 and J usage is TRBJ1-4; 7 bases agree with TRBD1. J lost 4 bases, V lost 4 bases, and 4 bases had no gene match. Germline CDR1 reads SGDLS; CDR2 reads YYNGEE. There are 14 residues in the CDR3.

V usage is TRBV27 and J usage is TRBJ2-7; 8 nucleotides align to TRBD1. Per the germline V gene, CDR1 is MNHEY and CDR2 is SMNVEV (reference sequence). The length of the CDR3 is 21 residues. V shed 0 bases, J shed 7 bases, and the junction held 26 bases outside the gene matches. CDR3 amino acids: CASSLSPAQDRAFGRLREQYF. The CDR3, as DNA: TGTGCCAGCAGTTTATCGCCCGCACAGGACAGGGCCTTCGGTAGGTTGCGGGAGCAGTACTTC.

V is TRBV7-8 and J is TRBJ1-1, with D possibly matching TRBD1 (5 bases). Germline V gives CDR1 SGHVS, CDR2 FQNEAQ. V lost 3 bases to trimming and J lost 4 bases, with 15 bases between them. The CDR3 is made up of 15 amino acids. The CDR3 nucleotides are TGTGCCAGCAGCTTGGGGGGGGTCGAGGTCACTGAAGCTTTCTTT. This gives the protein CASSLGGVEVTEAFF.

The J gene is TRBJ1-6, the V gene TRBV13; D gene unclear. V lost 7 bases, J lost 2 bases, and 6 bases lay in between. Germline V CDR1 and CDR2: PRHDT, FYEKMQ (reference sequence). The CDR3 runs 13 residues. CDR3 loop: CASKLTYNSPLHF. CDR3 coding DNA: TGTGCCAGCAAATTAACCTATAATTCACCCCTCCACTTT.

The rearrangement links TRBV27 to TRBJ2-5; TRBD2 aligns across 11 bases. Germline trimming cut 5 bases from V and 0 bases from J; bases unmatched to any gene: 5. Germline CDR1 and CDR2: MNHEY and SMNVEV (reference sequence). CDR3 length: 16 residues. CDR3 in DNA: TGTGCCAGCAGTGAGGCTAGCGGGGGGTACCAAGAGACCCAGTACTTC. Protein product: CASSEASGGYQETQYF.

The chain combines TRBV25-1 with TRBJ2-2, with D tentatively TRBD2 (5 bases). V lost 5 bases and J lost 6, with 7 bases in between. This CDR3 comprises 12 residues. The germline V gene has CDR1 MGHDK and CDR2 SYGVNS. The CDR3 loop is CASSTGAGELFF. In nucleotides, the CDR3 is TGTGCCAGCAGTACCGGGGCCGGGGAGCTGTTTTTT.

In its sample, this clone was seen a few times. CDR3 region: CASSIWASLNTEAFF. The CDR3 nucleotides read TGTGCCAGTAGTATATGGGCCTCCTTGAACACTGAAGCTTTCTTT. This chain links TRBV19 with TRBJ1-1; D is uncertain. The germline gives CDR1 LNHDA, CDR2 SQIVND (reference sequence). The CDR3 extends over 15 amino acids. Between the trimmed V and J ends, which lost 2 bases and 0 bases, there was a span of 10 bases.

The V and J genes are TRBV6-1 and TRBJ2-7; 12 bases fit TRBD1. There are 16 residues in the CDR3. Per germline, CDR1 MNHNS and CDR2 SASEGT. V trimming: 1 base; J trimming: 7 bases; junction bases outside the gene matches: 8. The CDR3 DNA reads TGTGCCAGCAGTGAAGTCACGGGACAGGGGGCGGGGGAGCAGTACTTC. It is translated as CASSEVTGQGAGEQYF.

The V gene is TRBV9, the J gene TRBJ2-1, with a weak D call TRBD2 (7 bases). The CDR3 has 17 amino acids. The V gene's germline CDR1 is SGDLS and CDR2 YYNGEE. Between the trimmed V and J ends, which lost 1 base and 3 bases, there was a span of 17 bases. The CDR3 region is CASSVPRGGGDYNEQFF. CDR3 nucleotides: TGTGCCAGCAGCGTACCCAGGGGCGGGGGAGACTACAATGAGCAGTTCTTC.

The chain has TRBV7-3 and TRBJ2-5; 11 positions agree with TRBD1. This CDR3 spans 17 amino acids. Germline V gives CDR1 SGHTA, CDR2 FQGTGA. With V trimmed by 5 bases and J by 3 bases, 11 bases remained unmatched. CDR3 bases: TGTGCCAGCAGCACCGGGGGCCCGGGACAGGGGGAAGAGACCCAGTACTTC. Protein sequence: CASSTGGPGQGEETQYF.

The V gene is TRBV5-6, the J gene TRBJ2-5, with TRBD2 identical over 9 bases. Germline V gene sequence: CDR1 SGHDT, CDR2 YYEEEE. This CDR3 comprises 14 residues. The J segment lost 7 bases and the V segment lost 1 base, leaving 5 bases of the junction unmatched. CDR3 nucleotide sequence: TGTGCCAGCAGCTTGCCTAGCGGGGACGGGACCCAGTACTTC. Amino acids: CASSLPSGDGTQYF. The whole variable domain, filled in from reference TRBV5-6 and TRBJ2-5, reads DAGVTQSPTHLIKTRGQQVTLRCSPKSGHDTVSWYQQALGQGPQFIFQYYEEEERQRGNFPDRFSGHQFPNYSSELNVNALLLGDSALYLCASSLPSGDGTQYFGPGTRLLVL.